This paragraph reports one TCR beta chain. This sample is drawn from a study of blood T cell repertoires in COVID-19. With 4 bases clipped from V and 6 bases from J, the junction kept 5 bases outside the gene matches. CDR3 length: 13 amino acids. The germline gives CDR1 SGDLS, CDR2 YYNGEE. Repertoires were generated with immunoSEQ multiplex PCR, while TCRdb's copy carries only in-frame clones and drops some. The sample has over 45,000 clones; around 83% are singletons. J is TRBJ2-7 and V is TRBV9, with 9 bases matching TRBD1. The sequence was collected from a man aged 60 to 69 with active COVID-19. The sample was peripheral blood. The CDR3 DNA sequence: TGTGCCAGCAGCCTCGGGACAGGGAGCGAGCAGTACTTC. Translation: CASSLGTGSEQYF.